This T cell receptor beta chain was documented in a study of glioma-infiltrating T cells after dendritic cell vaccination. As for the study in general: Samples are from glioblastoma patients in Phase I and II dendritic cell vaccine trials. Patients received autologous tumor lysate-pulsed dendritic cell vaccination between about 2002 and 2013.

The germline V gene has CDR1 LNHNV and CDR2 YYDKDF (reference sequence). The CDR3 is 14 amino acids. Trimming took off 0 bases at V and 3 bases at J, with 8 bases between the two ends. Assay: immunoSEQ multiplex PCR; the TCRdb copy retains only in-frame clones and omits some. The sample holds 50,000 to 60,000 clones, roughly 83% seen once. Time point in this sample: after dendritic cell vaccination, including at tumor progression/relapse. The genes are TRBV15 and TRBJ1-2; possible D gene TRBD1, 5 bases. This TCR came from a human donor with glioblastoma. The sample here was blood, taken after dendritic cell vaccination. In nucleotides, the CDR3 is TGTGCCACCAGCAGAGATCTGACAGACTATGGCTACACCTTC. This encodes CATSRDLTDYGYTF.